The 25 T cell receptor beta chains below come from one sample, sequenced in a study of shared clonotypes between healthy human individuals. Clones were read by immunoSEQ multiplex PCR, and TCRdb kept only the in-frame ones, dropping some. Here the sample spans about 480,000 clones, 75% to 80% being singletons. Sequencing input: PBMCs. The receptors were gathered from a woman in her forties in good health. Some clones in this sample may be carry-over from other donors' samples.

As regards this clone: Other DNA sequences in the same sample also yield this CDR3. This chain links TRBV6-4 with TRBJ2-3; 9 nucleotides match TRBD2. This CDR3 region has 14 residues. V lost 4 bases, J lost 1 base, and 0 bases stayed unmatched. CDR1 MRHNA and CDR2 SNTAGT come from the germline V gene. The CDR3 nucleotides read TGTGCCAGCAGTGTAGCGGGGGGCACAGATACGCAGTATTTT. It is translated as CASSVAGGTDTQYF.

The CDR3 sequence: CSVIAGGGGEQYF. The CDR3 DNA is TGCAGCGTTATAGCGGGAGGGGGAGGAGAGCAGTACTTC. This chain uses TRBV29-1 with TRBJ2-7, with 11 bases fitting TRBD2. Looked up from germline, CDR1 is SQVTM and CDR2 is ANQGSEA. Trimming took 5 bases from V and 7 from J; bases not matched to a gene: 7. The CDR3 loop spans 13 amino acids.

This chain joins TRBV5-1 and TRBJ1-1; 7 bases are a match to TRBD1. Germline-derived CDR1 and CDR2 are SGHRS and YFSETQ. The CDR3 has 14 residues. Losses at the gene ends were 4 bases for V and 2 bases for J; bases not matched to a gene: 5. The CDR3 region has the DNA TGCGCCAGCAGCGGGACAGCAGAAAACACTGAAGCTTTCTTT. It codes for CASSGTAENTEAFF.

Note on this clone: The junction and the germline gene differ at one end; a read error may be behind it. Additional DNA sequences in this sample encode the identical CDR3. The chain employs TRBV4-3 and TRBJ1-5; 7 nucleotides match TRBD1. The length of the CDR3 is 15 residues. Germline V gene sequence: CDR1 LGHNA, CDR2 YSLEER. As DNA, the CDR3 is TGCGCCAGCAGCCAAGATGACTTAGGGGGACAGCCCCAGCACTTT. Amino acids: CASSQDDLGGQPQHF.

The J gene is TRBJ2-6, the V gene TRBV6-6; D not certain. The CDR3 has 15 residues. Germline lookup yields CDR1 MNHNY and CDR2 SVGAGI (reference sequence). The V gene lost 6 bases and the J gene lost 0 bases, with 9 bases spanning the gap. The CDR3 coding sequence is TGTGCCAGCAGACCACAGAACTCTGGGGCCAACGTCCTGACTTTC. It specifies CASRPQNSGANVLTF.

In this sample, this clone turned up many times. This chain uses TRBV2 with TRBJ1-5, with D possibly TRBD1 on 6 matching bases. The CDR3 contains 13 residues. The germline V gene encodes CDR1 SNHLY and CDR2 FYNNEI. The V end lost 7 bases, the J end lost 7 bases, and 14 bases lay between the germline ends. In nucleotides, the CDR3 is TGTGCCAGCATAGGGGGGGTCGGCCAGCCCCAGCATTTT. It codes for CASIGGVGQPQHF.

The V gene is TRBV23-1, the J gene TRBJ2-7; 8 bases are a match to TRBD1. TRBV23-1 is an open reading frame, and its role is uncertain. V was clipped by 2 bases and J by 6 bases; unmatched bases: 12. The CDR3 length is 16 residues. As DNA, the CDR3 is TGCGCCAGCAGTCAAACAGGGGGACCGGCCGCCGGCGAGCAGTACTTC. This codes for CASSQTGGPAAGEQYF.

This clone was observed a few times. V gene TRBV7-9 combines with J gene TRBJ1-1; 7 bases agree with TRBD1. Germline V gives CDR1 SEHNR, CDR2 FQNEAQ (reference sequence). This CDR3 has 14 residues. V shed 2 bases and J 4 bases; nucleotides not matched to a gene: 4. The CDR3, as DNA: TGTGCCAGCAGCTTATTCCCAGGGGGCACTGAAGCTTTCTTT. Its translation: CASSLFPGGTEAFF.

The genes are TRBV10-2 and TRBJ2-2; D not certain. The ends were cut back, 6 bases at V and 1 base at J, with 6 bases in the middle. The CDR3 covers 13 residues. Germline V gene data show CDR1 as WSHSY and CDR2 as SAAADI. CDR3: CASRPENTGELFF. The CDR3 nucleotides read TGCGCCAGCAGACCAGAGAACACCGGGGAGCTGTTTTTT.

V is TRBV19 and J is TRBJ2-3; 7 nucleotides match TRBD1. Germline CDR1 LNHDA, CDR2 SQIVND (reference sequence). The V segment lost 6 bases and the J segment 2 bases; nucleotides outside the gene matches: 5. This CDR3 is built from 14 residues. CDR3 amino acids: CASSRQGTTDTQYF. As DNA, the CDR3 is TGTGCCAGTAGCAGACAGGGTACCACAGATACGCAGTATTTT.

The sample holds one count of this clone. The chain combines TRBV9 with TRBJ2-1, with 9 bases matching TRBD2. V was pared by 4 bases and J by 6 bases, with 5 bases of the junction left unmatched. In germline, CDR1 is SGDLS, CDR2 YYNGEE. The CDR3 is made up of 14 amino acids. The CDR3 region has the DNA TGTGCCAGCAGCCCTCTACTAGCGGGCAATGAGCAGTTCTTC. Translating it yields CASSPLLAGNEQFF.

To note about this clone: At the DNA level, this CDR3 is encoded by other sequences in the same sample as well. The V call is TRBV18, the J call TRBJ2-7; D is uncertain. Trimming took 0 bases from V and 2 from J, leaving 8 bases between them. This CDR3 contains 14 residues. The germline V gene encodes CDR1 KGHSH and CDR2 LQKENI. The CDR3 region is CASSPPREPYEQYF. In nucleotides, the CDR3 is TGTGCCAGCTCACCACCGCGTGAACCCTACGAGCAGTACTTC.

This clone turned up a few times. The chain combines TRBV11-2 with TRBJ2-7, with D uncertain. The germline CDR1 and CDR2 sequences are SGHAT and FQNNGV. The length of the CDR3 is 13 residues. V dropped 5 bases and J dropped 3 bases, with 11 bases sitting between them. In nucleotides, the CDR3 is TGTGCCAGCAGCCCGTCTGGGATCTACGAGCAGTACTTC. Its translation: CASSPSGIYEQYF.

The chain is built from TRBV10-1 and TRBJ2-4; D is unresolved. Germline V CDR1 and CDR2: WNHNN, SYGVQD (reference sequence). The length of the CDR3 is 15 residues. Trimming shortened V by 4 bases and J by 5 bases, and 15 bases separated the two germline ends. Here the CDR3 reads CASSVKVRWENIQYF. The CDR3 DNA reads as TGCGCCAGCAGTGTTAAGGTTCGCTGGGAAAACATTCAGTACTTC.

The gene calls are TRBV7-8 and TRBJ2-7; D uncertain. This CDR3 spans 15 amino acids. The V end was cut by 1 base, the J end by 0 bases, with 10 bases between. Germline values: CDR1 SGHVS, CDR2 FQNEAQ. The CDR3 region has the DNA TGTGCCAGCAGCTTAGAAGGAGTGACCTCCTACGAGCAGTACTTC. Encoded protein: CASSLEGVTSYEQYF.

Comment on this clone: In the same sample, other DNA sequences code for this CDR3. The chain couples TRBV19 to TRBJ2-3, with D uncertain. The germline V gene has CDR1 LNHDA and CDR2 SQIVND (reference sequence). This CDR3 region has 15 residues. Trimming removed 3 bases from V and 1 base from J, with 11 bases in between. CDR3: CASSIGGSRTDTQYF. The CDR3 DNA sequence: TGTGCCAGTAGTATCGGTGGCAGCCGCACAGATACGCAGTATTTT.

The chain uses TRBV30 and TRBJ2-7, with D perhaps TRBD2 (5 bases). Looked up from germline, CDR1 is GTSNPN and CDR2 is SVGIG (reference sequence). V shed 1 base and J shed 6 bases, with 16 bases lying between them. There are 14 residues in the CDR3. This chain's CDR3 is CAWSAGLPYVEQYF. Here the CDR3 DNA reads TGTGCCTGGAGTGCCGGACTGCCATATGTCGAGCAGTACTTC.

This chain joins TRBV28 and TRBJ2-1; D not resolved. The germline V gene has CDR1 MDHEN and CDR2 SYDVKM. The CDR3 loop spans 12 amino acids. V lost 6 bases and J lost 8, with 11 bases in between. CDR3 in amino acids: CASSSQKDEQFF. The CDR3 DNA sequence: TGTGCCAGCAGCTCCCAGAAGGATGAGCAGTTCTTC.

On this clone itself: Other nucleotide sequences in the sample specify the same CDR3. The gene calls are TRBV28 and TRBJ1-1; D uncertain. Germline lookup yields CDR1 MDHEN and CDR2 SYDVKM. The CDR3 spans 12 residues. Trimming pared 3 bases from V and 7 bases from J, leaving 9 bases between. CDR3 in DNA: TGTGCCAGCAGTTTGGAGGGAGGTGAAGCTTTCTTT. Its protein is CASSLEGGEAFF.

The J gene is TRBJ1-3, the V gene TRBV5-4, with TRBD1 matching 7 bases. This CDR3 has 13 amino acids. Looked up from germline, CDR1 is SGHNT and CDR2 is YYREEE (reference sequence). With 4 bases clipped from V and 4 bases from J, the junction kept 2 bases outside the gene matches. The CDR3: CASSAGQGNTIYF. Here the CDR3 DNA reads TGTGCCAGCAGCGCGGGACAGGGAAACACCATATATTTT.

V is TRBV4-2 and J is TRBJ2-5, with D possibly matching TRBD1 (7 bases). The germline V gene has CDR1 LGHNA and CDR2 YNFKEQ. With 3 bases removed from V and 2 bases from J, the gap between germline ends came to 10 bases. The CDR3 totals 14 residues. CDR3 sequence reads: CASSQEGQQETQYF. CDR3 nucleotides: TGTGCCAGCAGCCAGGAGGGACAGCAAGAGACCCAGTACTTC.

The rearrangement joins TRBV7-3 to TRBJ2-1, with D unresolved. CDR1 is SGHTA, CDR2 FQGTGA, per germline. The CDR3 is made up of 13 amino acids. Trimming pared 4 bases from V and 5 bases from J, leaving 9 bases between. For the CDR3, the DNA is TGTGCCAGCAGCTATATTCGGGACAATGAGCAGTTCTTC. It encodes CASSYIRDNEQFF.

CDR3 sequence reads: CAWSPKGYRGVDGYTF. The CDR3 coding sequence is TGTGCCTGGAGTCCTAAGGGGTACAGGGGAGTGGATGGCTACACCTTC. V and J are TRBV30 and TRBJ1-2; TRBD1 matches at 7 bases. The J segment lost 6 bases and the V segment lost 2 bases, leaving 15 bases of the junction unmatched. The CDR3 totals 16 residues. CDR1 and CDR2 (germline): GTSNPN, SVGIG (reference sequence).

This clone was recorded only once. The CDR3 is CASSSPTSGRATEQFF. As DNA, the CDR3 is TGTGCCAGCAGCTCCCCTACTAGCGGGAGGGCCACTGAGCAGTTCTTC. The chain combines TRBV5-4 with TRBJ2-1; 13 bases match TRBD2. Germline V lookup: CDR1 SGHNT, CDR2 YYREEE (reference sequence). This CDR3 spans 16 amino acids. V lost 3 bases, J lost 9 bases, and 9 bases stayed unmatched.

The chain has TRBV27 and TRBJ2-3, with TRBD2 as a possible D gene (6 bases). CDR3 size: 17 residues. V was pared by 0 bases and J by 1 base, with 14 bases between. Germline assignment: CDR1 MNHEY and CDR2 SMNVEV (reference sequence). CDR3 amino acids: CASSLSALWRGTDTQYF. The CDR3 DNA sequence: TGTGCCAGCAGTTTATCGGCCCTTTGGAGGGGCACAGATACGCAGTATTTT.